This passage covers 4 T cell receptor beta chains from one sample sequenced in a study of T cells after yellow fever vaccination. TCRdb reprocessed the 5' RACE reads with MiXCR, giving one entry per CDR3 protein. The data show about 300,000 distinct CDR3 sequences, approximately 3.9% seen once. This material consisted of PBMCs, taken 5 days after the yellow fever booster vaccination. These TCRs come from a man younger than 35 who received the YFV17D yellow fever vaccine.

The V call is TRBV20-1, the J call TRBJ2-5; D possibly corresponds to TRBD1 (8 bases). CDR1 and CDR2 (germline): DFQATT, SNEGSKA (reference sequence). This CDR3 is 14 amino acids long. The V gene lost 0 bases and the J gene lost 7 bases, with 15 bases spanning the gap. The DNA for the CDR3 is TGCAGTGCTAGAGATCTACAGGGGGGGAGGACCCAGTACTTC. Protein: CSARDLQGGRTQYF.

This clonotype occurred many times. This rearrangement joins TRBV6-2 or TRBV6-3 to TRBJ2-5; TRBD2 matches at 12 bases. Unmatched junction bases numbered 5, after V lost 2 bases and J lost 4 bases. Looked up from germline, CDR1 is MNHEY and CDR2 is SVGEGT. The CDR3 runs 16 residues. The CDR3 nucleotides read TGTGCCAGCAGTTACCCTCTAGCGGGGGGGAGAGAGACCCAGTACTTC. It is translated as CASSYPLAGGRETQYF.

This clonotype has only a few counts. The CDR3 coding sequence is TGTGCCAGTAGGAGGACTAGCGGGGGGGTATATTACAATGAGCAGTTCTTC. Translating gives CASRRTSGGVYYNEQFF. V is TRBV19 and J is TRBJ2-1; 15 bases line up with TRBD2. From germline, CDR1 is LNHDA and CDR2 SQIVND (reference sequence). The CDR3 covers 17 residues. The J segment lost 4 bases and the V segment lost 6 bases, leaving 7 bases of the junction unmatched.

In nucleotides, the CDR3 is TGTGCCAGCACCGCTCACGGGACAGGGAATGAAAAACTGTTTTTT. Its protein is CASTAHGTGNEKLFF. The gene calls are TRBV27 and TRBJ1-4; 9 positions match TRBD1. The CDR3 extends over 15 amino acids. Trimming at V came to 7 bases and at J to 5 bases, leaving 8 bases not matched to a gene. Germline CDR1 is MNHEY and CDR2 is SMNVEV (reference sequence).